These 8 T cell receptor beta chains were sequenced from one sample in a study of shared clonotypes between healthy human individuals. Generated by immunoSEQ multiplex PCR, the TCRdb table keeps only in-frame clones and is missing some. The table shows 2.3 million or so clones, with 85% to 95% occurring only once. Material for sequencing was naive CD4+ T cells from PBMCs. Subset defined: CD45RA+ positively selected. Receptor source: a man between 18 and 29 years old in good health. Some clones in this sample may be carry-over from other donors' samples.

The chain employs TRBV19 and TRBJ2-7; D is undetermined. The length of the CDR3 is 14 residues. Germline CDR1 reads LNHDA; CDR2 reads SQIVND (reference sequence). V was cut by 5 bases and J by 2 bases, with 13 bases left in between. The CDR3 coding sequence is TGTGCCAGTAGTTTGACGGGCAAAGCCTACGAGCAGTACTTC. Translating it yields CASSLTGKAYEQYF.

Concerning this clone: One junction end does not reproduce the germline sequence, and a read error may be involved. The chain uses TRBV7-9 and TRBJ2-7, with D possibly matching TRBD1 (6 bases). This CDR3 spans 13 amino acids. CDR1 and CDR2 from the germline V gene are SEHNR and FQNEAQ (reference sequence). The CDR3 nucleotides read TGTGCCAGCAGCATACAGGGTATCGGCGAGCAGCACTTC. Its protein product is CASSIQGIGEQHF.

J is TRBJ1-5 and V is TRBV9; the D is unclear. This CDR3 comprises 15 residues. With 0 bases removed from V and 7 bases from J, the gap between germline ends came to 14 bases. CDR1 is SGDLS and CDR2 is YYNGEE in the germline V gene. CDR3: CASSVGAPGIQPQHF. The CDR3 coding sequence is TGTGCCAGCAGCGTAGGGGCACCGGGGATCCAGCCCCAGCATTTT.

The CDR3 protein is CASRGTKEQFF. In nucleotides, the CDR3 is TGTGCCAGCAGAGGGACAAAAGAGCAGTTCTTC. The chain has TRBV6-1 and TRBJ2-1, with D possibly matching TRBD1 (6 bases). V dropped 6 bases and J dropped 10 bases, with 10 bases sitting between them. The CDR3 is made up of 11 amino acids. Germline CDR1 is MNHNS and CDR2 is SASEGT.

The chain couples TRBV19 to TRBJ2-6, with D unresolved. Per germline, CDR1 LNHDA and CDR2 SQIVND (reference sequence). Trimming took off 3 bases at V and 0 bases at J, with 6 bases between the two ends. CDR3 length equals 15 residues. The CDR3 DNA reads as TGTGCCAGTAGTATTTGGAGCTCTGGGGCCAACGTCCTGACTTTC. This codes for CASSIWSSGANVLTF.

The chain recombines TRBV7-6 with TRBJ1-3; 9 nucleotides match TRBD1. CDR1 SGHVS and CDR2 FNYEAQ come from the germline V gene. CDR3 length: 16 residues. With 5 bases clipped from V and 4 bases from J, the junction kept 9 bases outside the gene matches. The CDR3 protein is CASSDRGQGNGNTIYF. DNA of the CDR3: TGTGCCAGCAGCGACCGGGGACAGGGAAACGGAAACACCATATATTTT.

This clone was seen a handful of times. Other DNA sequences in the sample encode the same CDR3. The rearrangement links TRBV9 to TRBJ1-1; D is unclear. V lost 0 bases and J 1 base, leaving 7 bases between the germline ends. The CDR3 loop spans 14 amino acids. Germline V gives CDR1 SGDLS, CDR2 YYNGEE. CDR3 sequence: CASSVDRANTEAFF. CDR3 coding DNA: TGTGCCAGCAGCGTAGACCGAGCGAACACTGAAGCTTTCTTT.

The V and J genes are TRBV29-1 and TRBJ2-3; the match to TRBD1 covers 8 bases. V lost 7 bases and J lost 6; bases outside the gene matches: 9. This CDR3 contains 13 residues. From germline, CDR1 is SQVTM and CDR2 ANQGSEA. In DNA form, the CDR3 reads TGCAGCGGGGACAGGCCCCAAGGGGATACGCAGTATTTT. Its translation: CSGDRPQGDTQYF.